A single sample is the source of the 13 T cell receptor beta chains below, sequenced in a study of long-term antiretroviral therapy in people with HIV. Run at survey level, the immunoSEQ assay was version v3.0. TCRdb keeps only in-frame clones here, not all; method: immunoSEQ multiplex PCR. The data show 20,000 to 25,000 clones, 76% seen once. The sample was unsorted PBMCs, taken 0.5 years after starting antiretroviral therapy. These receptors all come from a woman aged 40 to 50 with HIV.

The chain is built from TRBV30 and TRBJ2-7; TRBD1 matches 7 bases. Germline assignment: CDR1 GTSNPN and CDR2 SVGIG (reference sequence). This CDR3 comprises 13 residues. The V segment lost 2 bases and the J segment 3 bases; nucleotides outside the gene matches: 4. The chain's CDR3 is CAWSTGQHYEQYF. The DNA of the CDR3 is TGTGCCTGGAGTACGGGACAGCACTACGAGCAGTACTTC.

The chain joins TRBV11-2 to TRBJ2-7; D is undetermined. In germline, CDR1 is SGHAT, CDR2 FQNNGV. The CDR3 consists of 13 residues. V was clipped by 1 base and J by 4 bases, with 8 bases between them. The CDR3 reads CASSLGTDYEQYF. Here the CDR3 DNA reads TGTGCCAGCAGCTTAGGTACAGATTACGAGCAGTACTTC.

CDR3 DNA: TGTGCCATCAGTGAGGAGGGGGCGCCCTATGGCTACACCTTC. Amino acids: CAISEEGAPYGYTF. This chain links TRBV10-3 with TRBJ1-2; 7 bases line up with TRBD1. The trim removed 2 bases at V and 4 bases at J, leaving 4 bases unmatched. The CDR3 totals 14 residues. Germline lookup yields CDR1 ENHRY and CDR2 SYGVKD.

The CDR3 region is CASSPEPGGGYGYTF. In nucleotides, the CDR3 is TGTGCCAGCAGCCCCGAGCCAGGGGGGGGCTATGGCTACACCTTC. The V and J genes are TRBV5-6 and TRBJ1-2; the match to TRBD1 covers 7 bases. V dropped 4 bases and J dropped 4; count of bases not matched to a gene: 10. CDR1 is SGHDT, CDR2 YYEEEE, per germline. The CDR3 runs 15 residues.

This chain links TRBV14 with TRBJ2-7; D is possibly TRBD2 (5 bases). This CDR3 spans 11 amino acids. The V end lost 5 bases, the J end lost 6 bases, and 8 bases lay between the germline ends. Germline CDR1 and CDR2: SGHDN and FVKESK. DNA for the CDR3: TGTGCCAGCAGCTCCGGACTCGAGCAGTACTTC. It translates to CASSSGLEQYF.

The chain combines TRBV11-2 with TRBJ2-5; no clear D. CDR1 is SGHAT, CDR2 FQNNGV, per germline. Between the trimmed V and J ends, which lost 1 base and 1 base, there was a span of 7 bases. CDR3 length: 14 amino acids. The CDR3 spells CASSLAQIQETQYF. The CDR3 DNA reads TGTGCCAGCAGCTTAGCCCAGATCCAAGAGACCCAGTACTTC.

The V gene is TRBV19, the J gene TRBJ1-2; 8 nucleotides align to TRBD1. This CDR3 is 15 amino acids long. J gave up 4 bases and V 8 bases, and 12 bases lay outside the gene matches. Germline V gene sequence: CDR1 LNHDA, CDR2 SQIVND (reference sequence). CDR3 nucleotide sequence: TGTGCCAGTCAGATCTCGACAGGGGCGGGCTATGGCTACACCTTC. Its translation: CASQISTGAGYGYTF.

Regarding this clone: A read error may produce the germline difference seen at one junction end. The chain uses TRBV6-5 and TRBJ2-5; no definite D call. Germline-derived CDR1 and CDR2 are MNHEY and SVGAGI. The CDR3 sequence is 8 residues long. CDR3 nucleotides: TGCTTGGCCGGGACCCAGTACTTC. This encodes CLAGTQYF.

The gene calls are TRBV10-3 and TRBJ1-1; 7 nucleotides agree with TRBD1. Germline assignment: CDR1 ENHRY and CDR2 SYGVKD. The CDR3 sequence is 13 residues long. V gave up 5 bases and J gave up 4 bases; unmatched junction bases: 4. CDR3 loop: CAISSTGSTEAFF. CDR3 coding DNA: TGTGCCATCAGTTCGACAGGGAGCACTGAAGCTTTCTTT.

Only one count was recorded for this clone. The chain is built from TRBV27 and TRBJ2-3; no firm D call. The CDR3 spans 15 residues. The V and J ends lost 3 bases and 4 bases respectively, with 14 bases between them. CDR1 is MNHEY and CDR2 is SMNVEV in the germline V gene (reference sequence). CDR3 in DNA: TGTGCCAGCAGTTTCGGGTTGAGAATCTCAGATACGCAGTATTTT. It is translated as CASSFGLRISDTQYF.

The V call is TRBV27, the J call TRBJ1-2, with 7 bases aligning to TRBD1. The germline V gene encodes CDR1 MNHEY and CDR2 SMNVEV (reference sequence). The CDR3 has 13 amino acids. With V trimmed by 6 bases and J by 6 bases, 7 bases remained unmatched. CDR3 residues: CASRRTGANGYTF. The DNA of the CDR3 is TGTGCCAGCAGACGAACAGGGGCCAATGGCTACACCTTC.

The gene calls are TRBV4-3 and TRBJ1-5, with D perhaps matching TRBD1 (5 bases). With 1 base removed from V and 0 bases from J, the gap between germline ends came to 7 bases. This CDR3 contains 15 residues. Germline lookup yields CDR1 LGHNA and CDR2 YSLEER. The CDR3 protein is CASSQGGNSNQPQHF. The CDR3 region has the DNA TGCGCCAGCAGCCAAGGGGGGAATAGCAATCAGCCCCAGCATTTT.

A few counts support this clone. The V gene is TRBV5-1, the J gene TRBJ2-7, with D perhaps matching TRBD1 (5 bases). The CDR3 sequence is 14 residues long. The V gene lost 5 bases and the J gene lost 7 bases, with 19 bases spanning the gap. Germline values: CDR1 SGHRS, CDR2 YFSETQ. The CDR3 nucleotides read TGCGCCAGCAGTTTCCGGACACCCCTTGGGGAGCAGTACTTC. It translates to CASSFRTPLGEQYF. The entire variable domain, with the rest obtained from reference TRBV5-1 and TRBJ2-7, is as follows: KAGVTQTPRYLIKTRGQQVTLSCSPISGHRSVSWYQQTPGQGLQFLFEYFSETQRNKGNFPGRFSGRQFSNSRSEMNVSTLELGDSALYLCASSFRTPLGEQYFGPGTRLTVT.